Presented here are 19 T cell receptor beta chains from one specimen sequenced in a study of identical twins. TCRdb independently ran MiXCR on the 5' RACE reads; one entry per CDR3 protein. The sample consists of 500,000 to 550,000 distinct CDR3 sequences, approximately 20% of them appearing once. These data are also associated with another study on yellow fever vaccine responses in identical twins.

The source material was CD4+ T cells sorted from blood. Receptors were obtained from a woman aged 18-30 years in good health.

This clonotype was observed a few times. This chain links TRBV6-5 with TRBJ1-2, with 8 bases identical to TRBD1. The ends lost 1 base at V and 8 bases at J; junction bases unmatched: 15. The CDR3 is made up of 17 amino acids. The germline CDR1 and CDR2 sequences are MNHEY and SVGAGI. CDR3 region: CASSYYGSGGGRGGYTF. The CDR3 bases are TGTGCCAGCAGTTACTACGGCTCAGGGGGCGGAAGGGGAGGCTACACCTTC.

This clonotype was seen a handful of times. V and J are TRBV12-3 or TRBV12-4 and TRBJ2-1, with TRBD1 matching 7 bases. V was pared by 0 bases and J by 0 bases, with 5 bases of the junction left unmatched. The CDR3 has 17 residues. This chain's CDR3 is CASSLASGTDSYNEQFF. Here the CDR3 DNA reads TGTGCCAGCAGTTTAGCGTCCGGGACAGACTCCTACAATGAGCAGTTCTTC.

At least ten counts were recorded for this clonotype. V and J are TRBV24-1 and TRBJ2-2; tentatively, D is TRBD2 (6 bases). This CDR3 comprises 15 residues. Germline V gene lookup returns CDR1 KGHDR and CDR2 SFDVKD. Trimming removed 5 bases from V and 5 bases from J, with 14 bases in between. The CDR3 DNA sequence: TGTGCCACCAGTGTCGGGGCTAGCGTAACCGGGGAGCTGTTTTTT. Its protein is CATSVGASVTGELFF.

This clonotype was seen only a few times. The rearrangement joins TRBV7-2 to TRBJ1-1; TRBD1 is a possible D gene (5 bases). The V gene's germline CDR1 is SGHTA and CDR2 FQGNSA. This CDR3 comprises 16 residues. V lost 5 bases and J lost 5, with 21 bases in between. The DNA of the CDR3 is TGTGCCAGCAGCCCGGGACCGGGGGTAATGAGGACTGAAGCTTTCTTT. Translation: CASSPGPGVMRTEAFF.

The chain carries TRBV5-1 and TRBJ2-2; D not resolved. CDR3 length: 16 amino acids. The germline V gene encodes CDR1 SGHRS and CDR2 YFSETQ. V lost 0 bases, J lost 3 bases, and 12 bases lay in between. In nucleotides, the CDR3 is TGCGCCAGCAGCTTGGGCGTCCTCGTGGACACCGGGGAGCTGTTTTTT. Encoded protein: CASSLGVLVDTGELFF.

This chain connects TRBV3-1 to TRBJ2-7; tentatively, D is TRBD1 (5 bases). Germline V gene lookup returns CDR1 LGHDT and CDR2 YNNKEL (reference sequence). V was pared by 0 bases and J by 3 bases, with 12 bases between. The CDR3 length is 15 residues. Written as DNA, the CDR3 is TGTGCCAGCAGCCAAGATCCTGACAGTTTCTACGAGCAGTACTTC. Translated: CASSQDPDSFYEQYF.

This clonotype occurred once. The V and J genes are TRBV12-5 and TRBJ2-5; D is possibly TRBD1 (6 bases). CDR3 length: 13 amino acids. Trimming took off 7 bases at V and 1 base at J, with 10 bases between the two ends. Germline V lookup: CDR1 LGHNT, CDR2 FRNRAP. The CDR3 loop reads CASARQAQETQYF. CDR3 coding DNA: TGTGCTAGTGCTCGACAGGCCCAAGAGACCCAGTACTTC.

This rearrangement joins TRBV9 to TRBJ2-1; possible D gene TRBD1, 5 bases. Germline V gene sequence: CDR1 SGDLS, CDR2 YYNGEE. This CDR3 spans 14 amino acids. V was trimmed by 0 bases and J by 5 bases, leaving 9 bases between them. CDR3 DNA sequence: TGTGCCAGCAGCGTAGGGGGCACCGACAATGAGCAGTTCTTC. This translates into CASSVGGTDNEQFF. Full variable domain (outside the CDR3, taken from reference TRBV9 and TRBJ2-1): DSGVTQTPKHLITATGQRVTLRCSPRSGDLSVYWYQQSLDQGLQFLIQYYNGEERAKGNILERFSAQQFPDLHSELNLSSLELGDSALYFCASSVGGTDNEQFFGPGTRLTVL.

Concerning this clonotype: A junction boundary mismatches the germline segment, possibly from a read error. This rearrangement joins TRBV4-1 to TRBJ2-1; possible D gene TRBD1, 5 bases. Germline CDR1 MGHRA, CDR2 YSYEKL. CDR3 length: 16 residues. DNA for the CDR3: TGCGCCGGCAGCCAAGAAGGTAAAGGGGCTGGGAATGAGCAGTTCTTC. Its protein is CAGSQEGKGAGNEQFF.

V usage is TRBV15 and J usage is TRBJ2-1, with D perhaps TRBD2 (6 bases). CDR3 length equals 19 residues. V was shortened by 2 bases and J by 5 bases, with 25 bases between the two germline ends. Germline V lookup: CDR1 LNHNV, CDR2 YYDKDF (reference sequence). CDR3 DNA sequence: TGTGCCACCAGCAGAACTTTGCTTAAGACCGGGACTGGGAACAATGAGCAGTTCTTC. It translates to CATSRTLLKTGTGNNEQFF.

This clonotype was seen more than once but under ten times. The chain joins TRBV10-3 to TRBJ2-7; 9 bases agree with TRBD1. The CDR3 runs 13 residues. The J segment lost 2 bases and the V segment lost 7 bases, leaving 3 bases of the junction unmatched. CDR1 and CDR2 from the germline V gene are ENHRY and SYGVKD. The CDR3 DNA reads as TGTGCCATCAAAGGACAGGGGACCTACGAGCAGTACTTC. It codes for CAIKGQGTYEQYF.

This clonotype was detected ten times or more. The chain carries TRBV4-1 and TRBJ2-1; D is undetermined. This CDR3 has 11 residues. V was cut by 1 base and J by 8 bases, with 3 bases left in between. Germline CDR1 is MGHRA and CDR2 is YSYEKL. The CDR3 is CASSQGYEQFF. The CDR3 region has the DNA TGCGCCAGCAGCCAAGGGTATGAGCAGTTCTTC.

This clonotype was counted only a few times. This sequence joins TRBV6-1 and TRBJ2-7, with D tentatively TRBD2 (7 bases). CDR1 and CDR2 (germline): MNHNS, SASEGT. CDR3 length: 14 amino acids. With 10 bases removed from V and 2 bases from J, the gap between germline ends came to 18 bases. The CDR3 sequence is CATRRGTNTYEQYF. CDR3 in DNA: TGTGCCACCCGGCGGGGGACAAACACCTACGAGCAGTACTTC.

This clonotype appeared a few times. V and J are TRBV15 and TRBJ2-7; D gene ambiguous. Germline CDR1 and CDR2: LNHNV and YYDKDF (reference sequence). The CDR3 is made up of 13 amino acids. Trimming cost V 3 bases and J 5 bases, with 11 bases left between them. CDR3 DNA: TGTGCCACCAGCAGTAGTTACAGCCACGAGCAGTACGTC. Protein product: CATSSSYSHEQYV.

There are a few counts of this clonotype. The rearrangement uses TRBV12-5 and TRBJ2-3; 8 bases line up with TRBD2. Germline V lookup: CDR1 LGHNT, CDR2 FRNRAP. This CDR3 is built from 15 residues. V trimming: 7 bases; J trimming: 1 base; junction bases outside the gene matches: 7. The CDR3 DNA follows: TGTGCTAGTGTCGGATGGCGGGAGGGCACAGATACGCAGTATTTT. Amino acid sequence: CASVGWREGTDTQYF.

The CDR3 spells CASSSQGQETQYF. The CDR3 DNA follows: TGTGCCAGCAGCTCCCAAGGGCAAGAGACCCAGTACTTC. This chain uses TRBV7-2 with TRBJ2-5; no reliable D call. The CDR3 consists of 13 residues. Germline CDR1 SGHTA, CDR2 FQGNSA. The ends were cut back, 4 bases at V and 2 bases at J, with 8 bases in the middle.

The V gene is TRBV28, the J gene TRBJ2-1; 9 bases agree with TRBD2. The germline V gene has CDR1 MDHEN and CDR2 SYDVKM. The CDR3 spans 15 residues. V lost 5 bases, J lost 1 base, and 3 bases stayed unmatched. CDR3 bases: TGTGCCAGCAGTCCAGCGGGGGGATCCTACAATGAGCAGTTCTTC. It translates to CASSPAGGSYNEQFF.

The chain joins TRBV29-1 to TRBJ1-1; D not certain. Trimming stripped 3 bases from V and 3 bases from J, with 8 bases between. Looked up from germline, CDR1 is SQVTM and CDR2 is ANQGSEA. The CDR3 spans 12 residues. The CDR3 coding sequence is TGCAGCGTTGATGTAGAGTACACTGAAGCTTTCTTT. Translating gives CSVDVEYTEAFF.

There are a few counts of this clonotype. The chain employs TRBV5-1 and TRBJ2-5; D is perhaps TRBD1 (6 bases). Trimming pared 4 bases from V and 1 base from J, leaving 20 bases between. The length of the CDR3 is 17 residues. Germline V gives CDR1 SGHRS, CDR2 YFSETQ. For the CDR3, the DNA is TGCGCCAGCAGCAAGGGACATCTGGGGACAACCCAAGAGACCCAGTACTTC. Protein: CASSKGHLGTTQETQYF.